The present T cell receptor beta chain was sequenced within a study of shared clonotypes between healthy human individuals. Those who donated, Caucasian adults without exception, all lived in Nashville, Tennessee. The assay was immunoSEQ multiplex PCR, and TCRdb's table has in-frame clones only and misses some. Among 490,000 or so clones listed, about 82% were seen once. The CDR3 runs to 14 residues. Germline CDR1 LNHNV, CDR2 YYDKDF (reference sequence). Study observations and caveats: Clonotype sharing among donors likely depends on sequencing depth.

Regarding this clone: Its antigen remains unidentified. One end of the junction fails to match germline, which may point to a read error.

The material sequenced was PBMCs. The sequence came from a middle-aged woman in good health. Some clones in this sample may be carry-over from other donors' samples. The chain joins TRBV15 to TRBJ2-1, with D hard to call. CDR3 residues: CATSRYALYNGQFF. As DNA, the CDR3 is TGTGCCACCAGCAGGTACGCACTATACAATGGGCAGTTCTTC.